This section outlines one T cell receptor (beta chain) sequence together with its context. Its specificity is not known. This CDR3 comprises 13 residues. Trimming shortened V by 4 bases and J by 1 base, and 7 bases separated the two germline ends. CDR1 is ENHRY, CDR2 SYGVKD, per germline. The data derive from a study of T cells in Graves' hyperthyroidism and ophthalmopathy. Findings and limits, study-wide: The model predicted ophthalmopathy a median approximately six months before onset. A 13 V-J model separated ophthalmopathy from stable hyperthyroidism. The majority of expanded thyroid clonotypes above 0.001 also appeared in blood.

Active moderate-to-severe ophthalmopathy, Clinical Activity Score at least 3, NOSPECS at least 4, under 3 months' duration. TCR beta CDR3 regions were amplified from RNA transcripts. A first-round RT-PCR of the TCR CDR3 used the HTBI primer set. TCRdb used MiXCR to reprocess the multiplex PCR reads, holding one entry per CDR3 protein. The table includes 400,000 to 600,000 distinct CDR3 sequences, 15% to 20% detected once. Sequenced material: blood. The sequence was obtained from a woman aged 25 to 39 with Graves' ophthalmopathy. The rearrangement uses TRBV10-3 and TRBJ1-2, with a possible D match to TRBD1 (6 bases). CDR3 nucleotides: TGTGCCATCAGTGGGGACATTAACTATGGCTACACCTTC. It yields the protein CAISGDINYGYTF.